Each of the 18 T cell receptor beta chains below was sequenced from the same sample in a study of T cell responses to AZD1222 COVID-19 vaccine. Generated by immunoSEQ multiplex PCR, the TCRdb table keeps only in-frame clones and is missing some. Of 56,000 or so clones listed, about 80% are singletons. The source material was peripheral blood, sampled 28 days after the second AZD1222 dose. All receptors derive from an adult who received the AZD1222 COVID-19 vaccine.

This sequence joins TRBV2 and TRBJ2-3; TRBD1 matches at 9 bases. J was trimmed by 1 base and V by 6 bases; bases with no gene match: 2. CDR3 length equals 14 residues. The germline V gene has CDR1 SNHLY and CDR2 FYNNEI. CDR3 protein: CASRRTGGTDTQYF. The CDR3 DNA reads as TGTGCCAGCAGACGGACAGGGGGCACAGATACGCAGTATTTT. Full variable domain (missing parts from reference TRBV2 and TRBJ2-3): EPEVTQTPSHQVTQMGQEVILRCVPISNHLYFYWYRQILGQKVEFLVSFYNNEISEKSEIFDDQFSVERPDGSNFTLKIRSTKLEDSAMYFCASRRTGGTDTQYFGPGTRLTVL.

This clone was detected only a few times. The chain has TRBV11-2 and TRBJ2-1, with D possibly being TRBD2 (5 bases). Germline CDR1 and CDR2: SGHAT and FQNNGV. With 5 bases removed from V and 9 bases from J, the gap between germline ends came to 14 bases. The CDR3 length is 13 residues. The CDR3 loop reads CASSKESAGEQFF. The CDR3 region has the DNA TGTGCCAGCAGCAAGGAGAGCGCGGGTGAGCAGTTCTTC.

CDR3 amino acids: CASRLNTEAFF. The CDR3 DNA is TGTGCCAGCAGGTTGAACACTGAAGCTTTCTTT. The chain uses TRBV28 and TRBJ1-1, with unresolved D. Per the germline V gene, CDR1 is MDHEN and CDR2 is SYDVKM. V was shortened by 6 bases and J by 0 bases, with 2 bases between the two germline ends. This CDR3 is built from 11 residues.

This clone was counted once. The chain has TRBV3-1 (or the pseudogene TRBV3-2) and TRBJ2-3, with D possibly TRBD2 on 6 matching bases. Germline CDR1 is LGHDT and CDR2 is YNNKEL (reference sequence). V was cut by 2 bases and J by 3 bases, with 12 bases left in between. The CDR3 runs 15 residues. This CDR3 reads CASSQSWRGTDTQYF. The CDR3 nucleotides read TGTGCCAGCAGCCAAAGCTGGAGGGGAACAGATACGCAGTATTTT.

This chain joins TRBV7-9 and TRBJ1-1; D ambiguous. This CDR3 has 14 residues. Germline CDR1 is SEHNR and CDR2 is FQNEAQ (reference sequence). Trimming stripped 0 bases from V and 6 bases from J, with 11 bases between. This CDR3 reads CASSLASQSAEAFF. The CDR3 DNA reads as TGTGCCAGCAGCTTAGCGTCTCAGAGCGCTGAAGCTTTCTTT.

V gene TRBV6-5 combines with J gene TRBJ2-4; D is unresolved. The V and J ends lost 6 bases and 5 bases respectively, with 8 bases between them. CDR1 and CDR2 from the germline V gene are MNHEY and SVGAGI. The CDR3 extends over 12 amino acids. The CDR3, as DNA: TGTGCCAGCAGGGGTAGGCAAAACATTCAGTACTTC. It specifies CASRGRQNIQYF.

This chain links TRBV28 with TRBJ2-2; 13 bases line up with TRBD2. This CDR3 comprises 16 residues. In germline, CDR1 is MDHEN, CDR2 SYDVKM. Trimming removed 2 bases from V and 5 bases from J; junction bases left unmatched: 2. The CDR3 DNA reads TGTGCCAGCAGTTTAGGACTAGCGGGGGTGACCGGGGAGCTGTTTTTT. Translation: CASSLGLAGVTGELFF.

There are a few counts of this clone. In the same sample, other DNA sequences code for this CDR3. This chain joins TRBV2 and TRBJ2-2, with 7 bases that match TRBD1. Germline values: CDR1 SNHLY, CDR2 FYNNEI. The CDR3 sequence is 15 residues long. V shed 4 bases, J shed 4 bases, and the junction held 6 bases outside the gene matches. CDR3 DNA sequence: TGTGCCAGCAGTGTAGGACAGGCAGTCACCGGGGAGCTGTTTTTT. It is translated as CASSVGQAVTGELFF. Full variable domain (rest looked up from reference TRBV2 and TRBJ2-2): EPEVTQTPSHQVTQMGQEVILRCVPISNHLYFYWYRQILGQKVEFLVSFYNNEISEKSEIFDDQFSVERPDGSNFTLKIRSTKLEDSAMYFCASSVGQAVTGELFFGEGSRLTVL.

The chain couples TRBV6-5 to TRBJ1-1; perhaps TRBD1 as D (6 bases). The germline V and J ends were trimmed by 8 bases and 7 bases, with 20 bases remaining between them. Germline V gives CDR1 MNHEY, CDR2 SVGAGI. This CDR3 is 14 amino acids long. The CDR3 DNA follows: TGTGCCAGCGTAGTTCCATCCGGGACACTTGAAGCTTTCTTT. Protein sequence: CASVVPSGTLEAFF.

This rearrangement joins TRBV7-2 to TRBJ2-5; D might be TRBD1 or TRBD2, each matching 6 bases. Looked up from germline, CDR1 is SGHTA and CDR2 is FQGNSA. This CDR3 has 15 amino acids. V lost 3 bases and J 3 bases, leaving 14 bases between the germline ends. The CDR3 DNA sequence: TGTGCCAGCAGCTTTGGTGGGGGGCGGGAAGAGACCCAGTACTTC. Its protein product is CASSFGGGREETQYF.

This clone was seen more than once but under ten times. V gene TRBV27 combines with J gene TRBJ2-1, with D possibly matching TRBD2 (5 bases). Trimming took 6 bases from V and 0 from J, leaving 12 bases between them. Per germline, CDR1 MNHEY and CDR2 SMNVEV (reference sequence). The CDR3 runs to 15 residues. Written as DNA, the CDR3 is TGTGCCAGCAGAGAAAGGAGGAGCTCCTACAATGAGCAGTTCTTC. It translates to CASRERRSSYNEQFF.

This chain uses TRBV7-2 with TRBJ1-1; D might be TRBD1 (5 bases). Between the trimmed V and J ends, which lost 2 bases and 1 base, there was a span of 11 bases. The germline V gene has CDR1 SGHTA and CDR2 FQGNSA. The CDR3 length is 15 residues. Written as DNA, the CDR3 is TGTGCCAGCAGCTTAAGGGGACCAAGGAACACTGAAGCTTTCTTT. It encodes CASSLRGPRNTEAFF.

The chain recombines TRBV6-4 with TRBJ2-3; 10 nucleotides agree with TRBD2. V lost 2 bases and J lost 5; bases outside the gene matches: 4. CDR3 length: 15 amino acids. The V gene's germline CDR1 is MRHNA and CDR2 SNTAGT. CDR3: CASSDASGSLDTQYF. The DNA of the CDR3 is TGTGCCAGCAGTGACGCTAGCGGGAGTTTAGATACGCAGTATTTT.

V usage is TRBV6-1 and J usage is TRBJ1-1, with 9 bases aligning to TRBD1. Germline V gene data show CDR1 as MNHNS and CDR2 as SASEGT. The CDR3 is made up of 16 amino acids. Trimming at V came to 3 bases and at J to 5 bases, leaving 10 bases not matched to a gene. This chain's CDR3 is CASSDTQGAVVTEAFF. The CDR3 DNA follows: TGTGCCAGCAGTGATACACAGGGGGCGGTGGTTACTGAAGCTTTCTTT.

This chain uses TRBV11-3 with TRBJ1-5; TRBD1 agrees at 8 bases. The length of the CDR3 is 13 residues. Trimming at V came to 8 bases and at J to 3 bases, leaving 3 bases not matched to a gene. Germline CDR1 SGHNT, CDR2 YENEEA. CDR3 loop: CASSDRDNQPQHF. CDR3 in DNA: TGTGCCAGCTCGGACAGGGACAATCAGCCCCAGCATTTT.

This sequence joins TRBV7-8 and TRBJ1-1; 8 nucleotides agree with TRBD1. The CDR3 loop spans 15 amino acids. V was clipped by 3 bases and J by 6 bases; unmatched bases: 9. The germline V gene has CDR1 SGHVS and CDR2 FQNEAQ. This CDR3 is CASSLTGVGTAEAFF. The CDR3 DNA follows: TGTGCCAGCAGCTTGACAGGGGTCGGCACTGCTGAAGCTTTCTTT.

V and J are TRBV11-1 and TRBJ2-7, with D hard to call. Germline V gene sequence: CDR1 SGHAT, CDR2 FQDESV (reference sequence). With 6 bases removed from V and 1 base from J, the gap between germline ends came to 4 bases. This CDR3 has 11 residues. The CDR3 sequence: CASSRSYEQYF. As DNA, the CDR3 is TGTGCCAGCAGTCGTTCCTACGAGCAGTACTTC.

V usage is TRBV20-1 and J usage is TRBJ2-7; 11 nucleotides match TRBD2. This CDR3 spans 14 amino acids. V gave up 3 bases and J gave up 2 bases; unmatched junction bases: 3. The germline V gene encodes CDR1 DFQATT and CDR2 SNEGSKA (reference sequence). DNA of the CDR3: TGCAGTGCTAGTACTAGCGGGAGAGCCTACGAGCAGTACTTC. Amino acid sequence: CSASTSGRAYEQYF.